These 23 T cell receptor beta chains were sequenced from one sample in a study of CD8 T cells in Susac syndrome. A quantity of about 0.5 to 1 ug RNA underwent reverse transcription using random hexamers. TCRdb reanalysed the immunoSEQ multiplex PCR reads using MiXCR and keeps one entry per CDR3 protein. The table lists approximately 150,000 distinct CDR3 sequences, roughly 80% of them singletons. The sequenced sample consisted of CD8+ T cells from PBMCs. The receptors derive from a human donor with multiple sclerosis.

The chain combines TRBV10-2 with TRBJ2-1; weak D call: TRBD2 (7 bases). The germline V gene encodes CDR1 WSHSY and CDR2 SAAADI. Trimming stripped 7 bases from V and 8 bases from J, with 21 bases between. CDR3 length: 15 residues. The CDR3 DNA reads TGCGCCAGCATCCCGGACTGGGGGGGGGCCCATGAGCAGTTCTTC. Translating it yields CASIPDWGGAHEQFF.

The chain joins TRBV7-8 to TRBJ2-5; 9 bases match TRBD2. Germline-derived CDR1 and CDR2 are SGHVS and FQNEAQ. The V segment lost 1 base and the J segment 1 base; nucleotides outside the gene matches: 4. This CDR3 has 16 residues. CDR3 residues: CASSLGASGTQETQYF. The CDR3 DNA is TGTGCCAGCAGCTTAGGGGCTAGCGGGACCCAAGAGACCCAGTACTTC.

DNA for the CDR3: TGTGCCACCAGCCACCCGAAAAACATTCAGTACTTC. It codes for CATSHPKNIQYF. The V gene is TRBV15, the J gene TRBJ2-4; D remains unclear. The germline gives CDR1 LNHNV, CDR2 YYDKDF (reference sequence). V dropped 5 bases and J dropped 4 bases, with 6 bases sitting between them. The CDR3 loop spans 12 amino acids.

This chain links TRBV27 with TRBJ1-2, with 7 bases fitting TRBD1. This CDR3 is built from 18 residues. V lost 9 bases to trimming and J lost 1 base; unmatched junction nucleotides: 20. Germline lookup yields CDR1 MNHEY and CDR2 SMNVEV (reference sequence). The CDR3 reads CASRNLSRTGLYNYGYTF. CDR3 coding DNA: TGTGCCAGTAGGAACCTATCTCGGACAGGATTATATAACTATGGCTACACCTTC.

This chain joins TRBV13 and TRBJ2-2, with D hard to call. The V end was cut by 0 bases, the J end by 4 bases, with 6 bases between. In germline, CDR1 is PRHDT, CDR2 FYEKMQ (reference sequence). The CDR3 sequence is 14 residues long. CDR3 sequence: CASSLGLTTGELFF. The CDR3 region has the DNA TGTGCCAGCAGCTTAGGGCTCACCACCGGGGAGCTGTTTTTT.

The chain links TRBV27 to TRBJ1-2; no clear D gene. V was shortened by 3 bases and J by 6 bases, with 5 bases between the two germline ends. The germline V gene encodes CDR1 MNHEY and CDR2 SMNVEV (reference sequence). The CDR3 is 11 residues long. The chain's CDR3 is CASSFANGYTF. The CDR3 DNA is TGTGCCAGCAGTTTCGCTAATGGCTACACCTTC.

The V gene is TRBV2, the J gene TRBJ2-7; 8 nucleotides agree with TRBD1. Germline-derived CDR1 and CDR2 are SNHLY and FYNNEI. CDR3 size: 15 residues. With 8 bases clipped from V and 3 bases from J, the junction kept 12 bases outside the gene matches. In DNA form, the CDR3 reads TGTGCCAGCGTCGCGGCGGCAGGGGGCCTCTACGAGCAGTACTTC. Its translation is CASVAAAGGLYEQYF.

The rearrangement joins TRBV6-5 to TRBJ2-1; D remains unclear. CDR3 size: 12 residues. Trimming removed 4 bases at V and 6 bases at J, with 7 bases between. Germline lookup yields CDR1 MNHEY and CDR2 SVGAGI. The CDR3 DNA follows: TGTGCCAGCAGTTCCGGGCCCAATGAGCAGTTCTTC. This translates into CASSSGPNEQFF.

V is TRBV5-1 and J is TRBJ2-2; possible D gene TRBD2, 7 bases. The germline CDR1 and CDR2 sequences are SGHRS and YFSETQ. The CDR3 sequence is 16 residues long. Trimming shortened V by 4 bases and J by 0 bases, and 13 bases separated the two germline ends. The CDR3 sequence: CASSPRGGANTGELFF. The CDR3 DNA follows: TGCGCCAGCAGCCCAAGGGGGGGCGCGAACACCGGGGAGCTGTTTTTT.

This clonotype was counted once. The genes are TRBV20-1 and TRBJ2-3; a weak D match, TRBD1 (6 bases). Germline CDR1 and CDR2: DFQATT and SNEGSKA (reference sequence). The V end was cut by 1 base, the J end by 2 bases, with 10 bases between. The CDR3 totals 14 residues. The chain's CDR3 is CSARGTVLTDTQYF. The CDR3 bases are TGCAGTGCTAGAGGGACAGTCCTCACAGATACGCAGTATTTT.

The rearrangement joins TRBV24-1 to TRBJ2-1, with 8 bases identical to TRBD2. Germline V CDR1 and CDR2: KGHDR, SFDVKD. V lost 0 bases, J lost 8 bases, and 5 bases stayed unmatched. The CDR3 is made up of 15 amino acids. The CDR3 region is CATSDLEAGVDEQFF. Written as DNA, the CDR3 is TGTGCCACCAGTGATTTGGAAGCGGGAGTCGATGAGCAGTTCTTC.

The count of this clonotype is one. The chain couples TRBV7-9 to TRBJ2-1; no reliable D call. The germline V gene encodes CDR1 SEHNR and CDR2 FQNEAQ (reference sequence). V was shortened by 4 bases and J by 9 bases, with 7 bases between the two germline ends. The CDR3 length is 11 residues. Written as DNA, the CDR3 is TGTGCCAGCAGCTCAAGCAGTGAGCAGTTCTTC. Amino acid sequence: CASSSSSEQFF.

V usage is TRBV5-6 and J usage is TRBJ2-1; D unresolved. CDR3 size: 15 residues. Germline V gives CDR1 SGHDT, CDR2 YYEEEE. Trimming took 4 bases from V and 0 from J, leaving 11 bases between them. CDR3 nucleotide sequence: TGTGCCAGCAGCACAGTCGTAAGCTCCTACAATGAGCAGTTCTTC. Translated, it gives CASSTVVSSYNEQFF.

This clonotype was found once. The chain combines TRBV29-1 with TRBJ1-1, with no clear D. V lost 5 bases, J lost 2 bases, and 9 bases lay in between. CDR3 length: 12 residues. Germline CDR1 and CDR2: SQVTM and ANQGSEA. The DNA of the CDR3 is TGCAGCGTTCACGGGGATAACACTGAAGCTTTCTTT. It specifies CSVHGDNTEAFF.

This clonotype was seen more than once but under ten times. J is TRBJ2-2 and V is TRBV27, with TRBD2 as a possible D gene (7 bases). This CDR3 is built from 16 residues. The V gene lost 2 bases and the J gene lost 2 bases, with 12 bases spanning the gap. Per the germline V gene, CDR1 is MNHEY and CDR2 is SMNVEV (reference sequence). DNA for the CDR3: TGTGCCAGCAGTTTACTAGGGGGGGGTAACACCGGGGAGCTGTTTTTT. Residues: CASSLLGGGNTGELFF.

This clonotype was counted a single time. The gene calls are TRBV12-3 or TRBV12-4 and TRBJ2-3, with 8 bases lining up with TRBD1. The CDR3 contains 15 residues. V dropped 6 bases and J dropped 3; count of bases not matched to a gene: 8. The CDR3 sequence: CASSYPGQATDTQYF. The CDR3 coding sequence is TGTGCCAGCAGCTACCCGGGACAGGCGACAGATACGCAGTATTTT.

This sequence joins TRBV11-2 and TRBJ2-3; tentatively, D is TRBD2 (5 bases). This CDR3 contains 16 residues. In germline, CDR1 is SGHAT, CDR2 FQNNGV. Trimming took 1 base from V and 4 from J, leaving 15 bases between them. The CDR3 nucleotides read TGTGCCAGCAGCTTAGTTTGGGGAGCGCGCGCAGATACGCAGTATTTT. As protein: CASSLVWGARADTQYF.

This clonotype was found once. J is TRBJ2-1 and V is TRBV13; D is possibly TRBD2 (6 bases). This CDR3 is 15 amino acids long. The V end lost 5 bases, the J end lost 4 bases, and 15 bases lay between the germline ends. Germline V gives CDR1 PRHDT, CDR2 FYEKMQ (reference sequence). This chain's CDR3 is CASSPEGIGYNEQFF. CDR3 bases: TGTGCCAGCAGCCCGGAGGGGATAGGTTACAATGAGCAGTTCTTC.

This chain connects TRBV10-3 to TRBJ1-6; no reliable D call. This CDR3 is built from 16 residues. Trimming took 2 bases from V and 0 from J, leaving 8 bases between them. Per germline, CDR1 ENHRY and CDR2 SYGVKD. The CDR3 sequence is CAISERASSYNSPLHF. CDR3 in DNA: TGTGCCATCAGTGAGCGCGCGAGCTCCTATAATTCACCCCTCCACTTT.

The V gene is TRBV5-1, the J gene TRBJ1-6; no definite D call. Trimming took 2 bases from V and 5 from J, leaving 8 bases between them. The germline CDR1 and CDR2 sequences are SGHRS and YFSETQ. This CDR3 spans 14 amino acids. In DNA, the CDR3 is TGCGCCAGCAGCTTTTGGCATGATAATTCACCCCTCCACTTT. Translated, it gives CASSFWHDNSPLHF.

The rearrangement uses TRBV5-1 and TRBJ2-7, with TRBD1 matching over 11 bases. The CDR3 extends over 14 amino acids. The junction had 7 bases not matched to a gene; V was cut back by 4 bases and J by 7 bases. Germline assignment: CDR1 SGHRS and CDR2 YFSETQ. CDR3 region: CASSPGTGGGEQYF. Here the CDR3 DNA reads TGCGCCAGCAGCCCGGGGACAGGGGGAGGAGAGCAGTACTTC. Using reference TRBV5-1 and TRBJ2-7 for the parts outside the CDR3, the full variable domain is KAGVTQTPRYLIKTRGQQVTLSCSPISGHRSVSWYQQTPGQGLQFLFEYFSETQRNKGNFPGRFSGRQFSNSRSEMNVSTLELGDSALYLCASSPGTGGGEQYFGPGTRLTVT.

This chain connects TRBV27 to TRBJ2-7, with D tentatively TRBD2 (6 bases). This CDR3 is 13 amino acids long. Looked up from germline, CDR1 is MNHEY and CDR2 is SMNVEV (reference sequence). The V end was cut by 3 bases, the J end by 3 bases, with 9 bases between. The CDR3 nucleotides are TGTGCCAGCAGTTTGTTGACTAGCTACGAGCAGTACTTC. Its protein product is CASSLLTSYEQYF.

The chain uses TRBV7-9 and TRBJ1-1; D not certain. V shed 5 bases and J shed 5 bases, with 12 bases lying between them. Germline loops: CDR1 SEHNR, CDR2 FQNEAQ (reference sequence). The CDR3 contains 13 residues. CDR3 region: CASSPPGPTEAFF. The CDR3 coding sequence is TGTGCCAGCAGCCCCCCAGGTCCGACTGAAGCTTTCTTT. Drawing the rest from reference TRBV7-9 and TRBJ1-1, the complete variable domain is DTGVSQNPRHKITKRGQNVTFRCDPISEHNRLYWYRQTLGQGPEFLTYFQNEAQLEKSRLLSDRFSAERPKGSFSTLEIQRTEQGDSAMYLCASSPPGPTEAFFGQGTRLTVV.